This entry describes one T cell receptor (beta chain). This clonotype occurred many times. Its recognized antigen is unknown. No base quality values were provided; no much bigger clone lies one nucleotide off. The sample originates from a study of T cells in Graves' hyperthyroidism and ophthalmopathy (dated by TCRdb to about 2019). In terms of the full investigation: Peripheral blood was sampled at the time of initial diagnosis, prior to any treatment. The paper describes TCR Vbeta CDR3 sequencing of 130 to 150 peripheral blood samples, made up of 40 to 45 ophthalmopathy patients, around 78 hyperthyroidism patients and approximately 17 progressor patients. To identify TCR V-J signatures that set the groups apart, the researchers used a discovery cohort of approximately 98 patients, made up of 43 with Graves' ophthalmopathy and 57 with stable Graves' hyperthyroidism. After sampling, hyperthyroidism patients received methimazole starting at 30 mg daily, and ophthalmopathy patients received high-dose intravenous methylprednisolone. The study also compared thyroid tissue and blood T-cell repertoires from five or six Graves' hyperthyroidism patients. Whether ophthalmopathy could be predicted prospectively was tested in an independent validation cohort made up of under 20 hyperthyroidism patients plus 17 patients who later progressed to ophthalmopathy. For training and testing, the 100 or so patients in the discovery cohort were randomly divided in a 7:3 ratio.

TCR beta CDR3 regions were amplified from RNA transcripts. The first round of RT-PCR for the TCR CDR3 was performed with the HTBI primer set and the Qiagen OneStep RT-PCR kit. Libraries were constructed in a second round of multiplex PCR, after which size selection and purification were carried out. Sequencing of the libraries was done on an Illumina HiSeq2000 using paired-end 100 bp reads. In the original analysis: SOAPnuke was used to process the raw data, removing reads that contained adapters or uncalled bases, had a mean Phred below 15, or lacked an exact match to the constant primer or identifier. High-quality paired reads were merged with COPE v1.2.5, and unique nucleotide sequences were defined as clonotypes. Clonotypes were aligned to IMGT TRBV, TRBD and TRBJ reference segments using MiTCR v1.1. The analysis included only V-J combinations with a frequency above 0.0001, which together covered more than 98% of the repertoires. A TCS score was defined as the ratio between F50 (clonal expansion) and ExV (chaos), using BLOSUM62-based TCRdist between CDR3 peptides within each V-J. Welch's t-statistics and random forest reduced fewer than 600 V-J features to roughly 13, which were used in a naive Bayes classifier (R e1071). TCRdb cleaned the public reads at Q25 with fastp, built clones with MiXCR and kept in-frame beta chains. Identical CDR3 protein sequences are pooled into one entry, listed with their most common genes and DNA. Here the V and J calls rest on TCRdb's processing, not on the authors' analysis. This sample has some 510,000 distinct CDR3 sequences in its table, and around 20% of those were observed once. The ten largest account for 26% of the sample.

Points the paper makes about the study in general: During validation, the model predicted progression to ophthalmopathy a median of around six months ahead of onset, with 60% to 71% sensitivity and about 75% specificity. Most expanded thyroid clonotypes (frequency above 0.001) were also found in blood, which suggests that blood repertoires may mirror thyroid immune responses. In cross-validation, a model built on a 13 V-J signature told ophthalmopathy apart from stable hyperthyroidism with 87.88% sensitivity and approximately 81% specificity, and in testing the same model reached 80%/75%. Sample size was not statistically predetermined, and blinding of investigators to group allocation was not performed.

Stable Graves' hyperthyroidism was defined as no progression to ophthalmopathy during 18 months of follow-up. Hyperthyroidism patients were newly diagnosed, had a disease duration of under 2 months, and were aged 18 to 65 years. Patients with uncontrolled infections, other autoimmune diseases, pregnancy or lactation were excluded. Clinical symptoms, serum thyroxine and TRAb, thyroid ultrasound, and orbital computed tomography formed the basis for the diagnoses. Ficoll-Paque density gradient centrifugation was used to isolate PBMCs from approximately 10 ml of fresh peripheral blood. Trizol reagent was used to extract total RNA, and RNA quality was then checked on an Agilent 2100 Bioanalyzer. The germline V gene encodes CDR1 MGHRA and CDR2 YSYEKL. The CDR3 runs 17 residues from the cysteine to the phenylalanine. The read is trimmed to its CDR3 DNA, 51 bases read in frame from base 1. V and J lose 1 base and 0 bases, and a span of 16 bases separates them.

The source of this sequence is a young man with Graves' hyperthyroidism. The sequenced sample consisted of blood. The rearrangement joined TRBV4-1 to TRBJ2-7; D gene: possibly TRBD1, on 5 matching bases. CDR3 sequence: CASSQAPGHLSSYEQYF. The DNA is as follows: TGCGCCAGCAGCCAAGCCCCAGGGCACCTTAGCTCCTACGAGCAGTACTTC.